Following are 14 T cell receptor beta chains from one sample sequenced in a study of cytomegalovirus exposure and HLA in healthy donors. Primers: 60 Vbeta forward and 13 Jbeta reverse. The protocol was immunoSEQ multiplex PCR, while the TCRdb copy is restricted to in-frame clones and leaves out a portion. This sample carries about 300,000 clones, about nine tenths of them seen once, and the ten largest clones take around 4.2%. Source material: PBMCs. The source of these receptors is a middle-aged man in good health and CMV-seropositive.

The table lists this clone with a count of one. The chain couples TRBV20-1 to TRBJ2-1; TRBD1 matches 9 bases. Germline V lookup: CDR1 DFQATT, CDR2 SNEGSKA (reference sequence). The CDR3 consists of 11 residues. The CDR3 spells CSGTGSNEQFF. The CDR3 DNA sequence: TGCAGCGGGACAGGGTCCAATGAGCAGTTCTTC.

The chain combines TRBV4-3 with TRBJ2-1; perhaps TRBD2 as D (6 bases). In germline, CDR1 is LGHNA, CDR2 YSLEER. CDR3 size: 15 residues. V was trimmed by 0 bases and J by 12 bases, leaving 18 bases between them. The CDR3 loop reads CASSQDMRGRVGQFF. The CDR3 bases are TGCGCCAGCAGCCAAGATATGCGGGGAAGGGTCGGGCAGTTCTTC.

A single count supports this clone. The chain links TRBV6-5 to TRBJ2-6, with D maybe TRBD1 (5 bases). In germline, CDR1 is MNHEY, CDR2 SVGAGI. V was shortened by 0 bases and J by 0 bases, with 6 bases between the two germline ends. This CDR3 is built from 16 residues. The CDR3: CASSYSRASGANVLTF. The CDR3 bases are TGTGCCAGCAGTTACTCCAGGGCCTCTGGGGCCAACGTCCTGACTTTC.

This clone has a handful of counts. This sample includes further DNA sequences coding for the same CDR3. The chain combines TRBV5-1 with TRBJ1-5; a possible D gene is TRBD1 (5 bases). Germline CDR1 is SGHRS and CDR2 is YFSETQ. The length of the CDR3 is 15 residues. Between the trimmed V and J ends, which lost 1 base and 0 bases, there was a span of 8 bases. CDR3 amino acids: CASSLSGYSNQPQHF. The CDR3 nucleotides are TGCGCCAGCAGCTTGTCAGGGTATAGCAATCAGCCCCAGCATTTT.

This clone was seen just once. The rearrangement links TRBV21-1 to TRBJ1-5; the table gives TRBD1 as D, unverified against the DNA. TRBV21-1 is shown as a pseudogene. This CDR3 comprises 15 residues. The CDR3 here is CASSNGAGHRQPQHF. The CDR3 DNA reads as TGTGCCAGCAGCAATGGGGCAGGGCATCGGCAGCCCCAGCATTTT.

The chain combines TRBV19 with TRBJ1-1, with 10 bases aligning to TRBD1. V was pared by 4 bases and J by 3 bases, with 20 bases of the junction left unmatched. The CDR3 runs to 20 residues. Germline-derived CDR1 and CDR2 are LNHDA and SQIVND (reference sequence). The CDR3 sequence: CASSTRLVRDRGIEDTEAFF. DNA of the CDR3: TGTGCCAGTAGTACCCGACTTGTACGGGACAGGGGCATCGAGGACACTGAAGCTTTCTTT.

J is TRBJ2-5 and V is TRBV4-3, with 12 bases fitting TRBD2. V shed 1 base, J shed 2 bases, and the junction held 5 bases outside the gene matches. The V gene's germline CDR1 is LGHNA and CDR2 YSLEER. CDR3 length equals 17 residues. The CDR3 DNA reads TGCGCCAGCAGCCAAGGGACTAGCGGGATTTGGCAAGAGACCCAGTACTTC. It encodes CASSQGTSGIWQETQYF.

This sequence joins TRBV4-3 and TRBJ1-1; TRBD1 agrees at 10 bases. V lost 4 bases, J lost 4 bases, and 3 bases stayed unmatched. Germline V gene data show CDR1 as LGHNA and CDR2 as YSLEER. This CDR3 spans 14 amino acids. The CDR3 region has the DNA TGCGCCAGCAGCCTGGACAGGGGGGGCACTGAAGCTTTCTTT. The encoded protein is CASSLDRGGTEAFF.

V and J are TRBV29-1 and TRBJ2-7; D is perhaps TRBD1 (5 bases). Germline V gene sequence: CDR1 SQVTM, CDR2 ANQGSEA. The CDR3 totals 12 residues. V was shortened by 1 base and J by 4 bases, with 8 bases between the two germline ends. CDR3 amino acids: CSVEGTHYEQYF. The CDR3 DNA reads as TGCAGCGTTGAAGGGACACATTACGAGCAGTACTTC.

The chain has TRBV11-2 and TRBJ1-1; D possibly corresponds to TRBD1 (6 bases). V lost 5 bases and J lost 1, with 11 bases in between. CDR1 and CDR2 (germline): SGHAT, FQNNGV. The CDR3 totals 14 residues. CDR3: CASSRQVANTEAFF. CDR3 in DNA: TGTGCCAGCAGCCGACAGGTCGCGAACACTGAAGCTTTCTTT.

The genes are TRBV5-1 and TRBJ2-7; 7 bases agree with TRBD1. Germline values: CDR1 SGHRS, CDR2 YFSETQ. V lost 4 bases and J lost 2; bases outside the gene matches: 6. The CDR3 contains 14 residues. Here the CDR3 reads CASSPPGQPYEQYF. The CDR3 DNA reads as TGCGCCAGCAGCCCACCGGGACAGCCCTACGAGCAGTACTTC.

V gene TRBV7-2 combines with J gene TRBJ1-1; D is possibly TRBD1 (6 bases). Germline CDR1 reads SGHTA; CDR2 reads FQGNSA. V was trimmed by 1 base and J by 7 bases, leaving 16 bases between them. The CDR3 is 15 amino acids. For the CDR3, the DNA is TGTGCCAGCAGCTTAGTATCGGGGGGGGGCGGTGAAGCTTTCTTT. It translates to CASSLVSGGGGEAFF.

The chain combines TRBV18 with TRBJ1-1, with 7 bases matching TRBD1. Per germline, CDR1 KGHSH and CDR2 LQKENI. This CDR3 is 13 amino acids long. The ends lost 6 bases at V and 6 bases at J; junction bases unmatched: 7. The CDR3 is CASSRAGGSEAFF. For the CDR3, the DNA is TGTGCCAGCTCCAGGGCAGGGGGATCTGAAGCTTTCTTT.

The chain employs TRBV7-6 and TRBJ2-7; 8 positions match TRBD1. J lost 5 bases, V lost 4 bases, and 10 bases had no gene match. CDR1 is SGHVS and CDR2 is FNYEAQ in the germline V gene. The CDR3 loop spans 15 amino acids. CDR3 amino acids: CASSSQGDSPHEQYF. CDR3 coding DNA: TGTGCCAGCAGCTCACAGGGGGATAGCCCCCACGAGCAGTACTTC.